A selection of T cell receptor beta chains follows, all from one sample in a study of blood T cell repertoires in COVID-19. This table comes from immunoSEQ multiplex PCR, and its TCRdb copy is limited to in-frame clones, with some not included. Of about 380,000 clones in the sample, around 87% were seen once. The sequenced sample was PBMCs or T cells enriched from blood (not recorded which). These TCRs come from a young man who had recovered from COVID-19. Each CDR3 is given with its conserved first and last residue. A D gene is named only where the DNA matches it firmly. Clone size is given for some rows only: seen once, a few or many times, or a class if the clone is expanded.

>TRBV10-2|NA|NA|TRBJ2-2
CASSEFGSGELFF
TGCGCCAGCAGTGAATTCGGTAGCGGGGAGCTGTTTTTT
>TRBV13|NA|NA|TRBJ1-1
CASSIYATEAFF
TGTGCCAGCAGCATCTATGCCACTGAAGCTTTCTTT
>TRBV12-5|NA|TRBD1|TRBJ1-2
CASGLVRAQGPANYGYTF
TGTGCTAGTGGTTTGGTTAGAGCACAGGGGCCAGCTAACTATGGCTACACCTTC
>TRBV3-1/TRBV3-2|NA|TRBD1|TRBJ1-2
CASSPDGTGTTISYGYTF
TGTGCCAGCAGCCCCGACGGGACAGGGACTACTATTTCGTATGGCTACACCTTC
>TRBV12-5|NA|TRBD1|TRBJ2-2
CASGLPTGGNTGELFF
TGTGCTAGTGGTTTGCCAACAGGGGGCAACACCGGGGAGCTGTTTTTT
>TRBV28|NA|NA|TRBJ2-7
CASSLALDTSSYEQYF
TGTGCCAGCAGTTTAGCCCTGGACACGAGCTCCTACGAGCAGTACTTC
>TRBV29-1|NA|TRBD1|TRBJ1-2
CSVLQGASNYGYTF
TGCAGCGTTTTACAGGGGGCATCAAACTATGGCTACACCTTC
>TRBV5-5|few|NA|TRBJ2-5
CASSSPGKETQYF
TGTGCCAGCAGCAGCCCAGGAAAAGAGACCCAGTACTTC
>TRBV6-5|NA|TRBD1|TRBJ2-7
CASSRPGTGDEQYF
TGTGCCAGCAGCCGTCCCGGGACAGGGGACGAGCAGTACTTC
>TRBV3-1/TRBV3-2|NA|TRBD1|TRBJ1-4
CASSPYQGAGEKLFF
TGTGCCAGCAGCCCATACCAGGGGGCGGGGGAAAAACTGTTTTTT
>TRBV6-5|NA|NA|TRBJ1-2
CASSSDRTYGYTF
TGTGCCAGCAGCTCCGACAGGACCTATGGCTACACCTTC
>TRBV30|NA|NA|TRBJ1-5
CAWSLGGYGQPQHF
TGTGCCTGGAGTCTAGGGGGATATGGTCAGCCCCAGCATTTT
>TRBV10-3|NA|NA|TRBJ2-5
CAISETGQETQYF
TGTGCCATCAGTGAGACAGGGCAAGAGACCCAGTACTTC
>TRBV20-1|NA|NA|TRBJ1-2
CSVVVGYTF
TGCAGTGTAGTAGTCGGCTACACCTTC
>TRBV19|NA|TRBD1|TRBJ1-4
CASSISGTVNEKLFF
TGTGCCAGTAGTATCTCCGGGACAGTTAATGAAAAACTGTTTTTT
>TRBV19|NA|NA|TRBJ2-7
CASRLQGSAREQYF
TGTGCCAGTAGACTACAGGGATCCGCCCGCGAGCAGTACTTC
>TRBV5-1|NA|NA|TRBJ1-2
CASSLLGDFDNGYTF
TGCGCCAGCAGCTTGTTGGGGGACTTCGATAACGGCTACACCTTC
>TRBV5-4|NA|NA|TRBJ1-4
CASSLGFEKLFF
TGTGCCAGCAGTCTGGGCTTCGAAAAACTGTTTTTT
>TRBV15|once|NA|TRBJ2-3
CATSRDPTDTDTQYF
TGTGCCACCAGCAGAGATCCGACAGACACAGATACGCAGTATTTT
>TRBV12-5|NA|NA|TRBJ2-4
CASGLTTEGFAKNIQYF
TGTGCTAGTGGCCTAACCACAGAGGGCTTTGCCAAAAACATTCAGTACTTC
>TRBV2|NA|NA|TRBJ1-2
CASILEAQVAYYGYTF
NA
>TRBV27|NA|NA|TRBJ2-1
CASSLIQARSYNEQFF
TGTGCCAGCAGTTTAATCCAGGCTCGCTCCTACAATGAGCAGTTCTTC